This T cell receptor (beta chain) was captured in a study of shared clonotypes between healthy human individuals. Study-level information: Per donor, CD8 memory used one plate, CD8 naive used two, CD4 memory used three and CD4 naive used three. Study-wide points: How much donors shared clonotypes was expected to be affected by sequencing depth. Sharing across a few donors was seen in around 5.1% of naive CD4 clonotypes.

This clone was observed a single time. Its antigen remains unidentified. V was pared by 8 bases and J by 0 bases, with 6 bases between. This CDR3 is built from 12 residues. CDR1 and CDR2 from the germline V gene are MDHEN and SYDVKM. The data were produced by immunoSEQ multiplex PCR, yet TCRdb's version contains in-frame clones alone and is incomplete. This sample has roughly 1,500,000 clones, with less than 99% found just once. Splitting the CD4+ cells yielded a CD45RA+ naive subset and a CD45RA-negative memory subset. This sequence joins TRBV28 and TRBJ2-3; D is uncertain. This TCR came from a man between 25 and 39 years old in good health. Sequenced sample: naive CD4+ T cells sorted from blood. Stated subset: CD45RA+ positively selected. CDR3: CASQESTDTQYF. For the CDR3, the DNA is TGTGCCAGCCAGGAGAGCACAGATACGCAGTATTTT. The whole variable domain, filled in from reference TRBV28 and TRBJ2-3, reads DVKVTQSSRYLVKRTGEKVFLECVQDMDHENMFWYRQDPGLGLRLIYFSYDVKMKEKGDIPEGYSVSREKKERFSLILESASTNQTSMYLCASQESTDTQYFGPGTRLTVL.